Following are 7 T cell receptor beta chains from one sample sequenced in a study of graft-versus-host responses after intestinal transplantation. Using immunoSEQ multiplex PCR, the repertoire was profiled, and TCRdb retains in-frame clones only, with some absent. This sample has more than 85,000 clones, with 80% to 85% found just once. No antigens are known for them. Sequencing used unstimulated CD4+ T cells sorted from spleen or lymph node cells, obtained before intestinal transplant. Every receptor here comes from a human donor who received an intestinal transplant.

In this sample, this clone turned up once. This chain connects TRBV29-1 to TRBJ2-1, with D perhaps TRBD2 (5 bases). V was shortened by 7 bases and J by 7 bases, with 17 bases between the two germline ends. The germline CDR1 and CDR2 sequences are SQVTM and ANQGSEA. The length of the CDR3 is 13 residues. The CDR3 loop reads CSALALGLNEQFF. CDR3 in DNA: TGCAGCGCTTTAGCGTTGGGTTTGAATGAGCAGTTCTTC.

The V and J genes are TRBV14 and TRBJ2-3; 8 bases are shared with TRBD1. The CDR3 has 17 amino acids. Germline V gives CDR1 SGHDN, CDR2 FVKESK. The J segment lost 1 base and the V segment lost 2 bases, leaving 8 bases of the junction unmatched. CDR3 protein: CASSQKGTGYGTDTQYF. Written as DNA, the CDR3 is TGTGCCAGCAGCCAAAAGGGGACAGGCTATGGCACAGATACGCAGTATTTT.

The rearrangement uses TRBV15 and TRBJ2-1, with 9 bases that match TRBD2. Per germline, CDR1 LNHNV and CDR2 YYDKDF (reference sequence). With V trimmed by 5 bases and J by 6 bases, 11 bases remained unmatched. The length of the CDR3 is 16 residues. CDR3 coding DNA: TGTGCCACCAGCCCCCGCGGGCGGGGGGGCCGCAATGAGCAGTTCTTC. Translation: CATSPRGRGGRNEQFF.

The CDR3 is CASSVGVGTEAFF. For the CDR3, the DNA is TGTGCCAGCAGTGTCGGGGTCGGCACTGAAGCTTTCTTT. The J gene is TRBJ1-1, the V gene TRBV2, with unresolved D. CDR1 is SNHLY, CDR2 FYNNEI, per germline. Trimming stripped 4 bases from V and 4 bases from J, with 10 bases between. The CDR3 is made up of 13 amino acids.

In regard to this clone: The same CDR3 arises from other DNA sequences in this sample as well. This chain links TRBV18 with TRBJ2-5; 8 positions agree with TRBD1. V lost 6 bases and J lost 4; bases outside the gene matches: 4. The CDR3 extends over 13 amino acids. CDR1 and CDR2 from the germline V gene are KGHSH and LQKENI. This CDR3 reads CASSPGGGETQYF. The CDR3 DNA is TGTGCCAGCTCGCCAGGGGGCGGAGAGACCCAGTACTTC.

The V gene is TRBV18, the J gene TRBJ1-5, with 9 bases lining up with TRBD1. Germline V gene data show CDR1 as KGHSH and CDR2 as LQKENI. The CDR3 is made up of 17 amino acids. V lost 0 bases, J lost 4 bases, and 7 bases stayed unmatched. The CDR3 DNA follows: TGTGCCAGCTCACCACCGCGAGGACAGGGGACAAATCAGCCCCAGCATTTT. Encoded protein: CASSPPRGQGTNQPQHF. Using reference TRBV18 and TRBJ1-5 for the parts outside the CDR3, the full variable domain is NAGVMQNPRHLVRRRGQEARLRCSPMKGHSHVYWYRQLPEEGLKFMVYLQKENIIDESGMPKERFSAEFPKEGPSILRIQQVVRGDSAAYFCASSPPRGQGTNQPQHFGDGTRLSIL.

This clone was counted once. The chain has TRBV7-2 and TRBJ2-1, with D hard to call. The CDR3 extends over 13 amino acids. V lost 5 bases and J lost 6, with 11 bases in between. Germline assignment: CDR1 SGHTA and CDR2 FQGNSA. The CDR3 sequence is CASSRGVSNEQFF. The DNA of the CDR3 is TGTGCCAGCAGCCGAGGAGTTAGCAATGAGCAGTTCTTC.